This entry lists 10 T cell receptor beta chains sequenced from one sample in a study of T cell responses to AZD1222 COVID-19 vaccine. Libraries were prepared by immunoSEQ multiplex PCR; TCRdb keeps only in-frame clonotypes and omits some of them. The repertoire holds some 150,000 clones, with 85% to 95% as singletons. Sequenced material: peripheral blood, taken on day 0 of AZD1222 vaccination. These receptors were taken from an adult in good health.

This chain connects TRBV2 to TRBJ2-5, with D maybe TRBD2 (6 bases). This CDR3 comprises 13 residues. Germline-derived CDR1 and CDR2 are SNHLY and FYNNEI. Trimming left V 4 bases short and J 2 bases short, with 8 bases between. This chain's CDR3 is CASSVRDQETQYF. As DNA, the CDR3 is TGTGCCAGCAGTGTGCGGGATCAAGAGACCCAGTACTTC.

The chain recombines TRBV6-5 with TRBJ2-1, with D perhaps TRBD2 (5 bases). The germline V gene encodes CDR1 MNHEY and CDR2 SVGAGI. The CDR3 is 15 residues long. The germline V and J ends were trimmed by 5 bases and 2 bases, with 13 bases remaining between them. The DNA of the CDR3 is TGTGCCAGCAGTACCCGCGAGGGTCCCTACAATGAGCAGTTCTTC. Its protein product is CASSTREGPYNEQFF.

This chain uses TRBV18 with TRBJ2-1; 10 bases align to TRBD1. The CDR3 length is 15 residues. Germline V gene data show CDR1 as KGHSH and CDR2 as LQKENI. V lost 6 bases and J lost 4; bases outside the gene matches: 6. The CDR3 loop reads CASSPGQGDYNEQFF. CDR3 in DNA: TGTGCCAGCTCGCCCGGACAGGGGGATTACAATGAGCAGTTCTTC.

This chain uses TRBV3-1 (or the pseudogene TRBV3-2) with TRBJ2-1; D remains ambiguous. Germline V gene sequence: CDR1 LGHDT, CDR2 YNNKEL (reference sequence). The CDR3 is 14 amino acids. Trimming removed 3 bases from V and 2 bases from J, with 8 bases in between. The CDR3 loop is CASSQGRAYNEQFF. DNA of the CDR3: TGTGCCAGCAGCCAGGGAAGGGCCTACAATGAGCAGTTCTTC.

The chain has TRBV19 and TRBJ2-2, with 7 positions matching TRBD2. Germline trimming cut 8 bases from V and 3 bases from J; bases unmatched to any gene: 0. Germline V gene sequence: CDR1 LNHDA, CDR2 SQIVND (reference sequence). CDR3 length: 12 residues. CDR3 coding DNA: TGTGCCAGTCGGGGGGACACCGGGGAGCTGTTTTTT. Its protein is CASRGDTGELFF. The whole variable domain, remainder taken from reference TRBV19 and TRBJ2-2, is DGGITQSPKYLFRKEGQNVTLSCEQNLNHDAMYWYRQDPGQGLRLIYYSQIVNDFQKGDIAEGYSVSREKKESFPLTVTSAQKNPTAFYLCASRGDTGELFFGEGSRLTVL.

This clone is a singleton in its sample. The CDR3, as DNA: TGTGCCAGAACAGAATACAATGAGCAGTTCTTC. Translation gives CARTEYNEQFF. The rearrangement links TRBV2 to TRBJ2-1, with D unclear. Between the trimmed V and J ends, which lost 9 bases and 4 bases, there was a span of 7 bases. From germline, CDR1 is SNHLY and CDR2 FYNNEI. The CDR3 loop spans 11 amino acids. The full variable domain, in which reference TRBV2 and TRBJ2-1 provide the parts outside the CDR3, is EPEVTQTPSHQVTQMGQEVILRCVPISNHLYFYWYRQILGQKVEFLVSFYNNEISEKSEIFDDQFSVERPDGSNFTLKIRSTKLEDSAMYFCARTEYNEQFFGPGTRLTVL.

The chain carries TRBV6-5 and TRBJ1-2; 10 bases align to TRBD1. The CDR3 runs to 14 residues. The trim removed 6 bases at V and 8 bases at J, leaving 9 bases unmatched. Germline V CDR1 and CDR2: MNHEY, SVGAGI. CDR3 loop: CASRPGTGVGGYTF. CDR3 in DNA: TGTGCCAGCAGGCCCGGGACAGGGGTCGGGGGCTACACCTTC.

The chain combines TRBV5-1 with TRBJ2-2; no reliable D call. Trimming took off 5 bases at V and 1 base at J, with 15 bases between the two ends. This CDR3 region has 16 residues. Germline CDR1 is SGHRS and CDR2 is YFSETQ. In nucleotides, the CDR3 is TGCGCCAGCAGAATGGGCCAGATTGGGAACACCGGGGAGCTGTTTTTT. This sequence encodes CASRMGQIGNTGELFF.

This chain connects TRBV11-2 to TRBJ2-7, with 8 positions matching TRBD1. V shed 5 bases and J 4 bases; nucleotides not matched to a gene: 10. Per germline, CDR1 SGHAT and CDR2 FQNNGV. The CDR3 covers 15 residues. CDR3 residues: CASSPRTGRLYEQYF. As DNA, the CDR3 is TGTGCCAGCAGCCCTCGGACAGGGCGGTTGTACGAGCAGTACTTC.

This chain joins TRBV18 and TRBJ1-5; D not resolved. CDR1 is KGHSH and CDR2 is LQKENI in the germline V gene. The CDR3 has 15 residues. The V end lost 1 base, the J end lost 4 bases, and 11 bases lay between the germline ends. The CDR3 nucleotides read TGTGCCAGCTCACCACGGTATGCAGCTAATCAGCCCCAGCATTTT. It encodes CASSPRYAANQPQHF.